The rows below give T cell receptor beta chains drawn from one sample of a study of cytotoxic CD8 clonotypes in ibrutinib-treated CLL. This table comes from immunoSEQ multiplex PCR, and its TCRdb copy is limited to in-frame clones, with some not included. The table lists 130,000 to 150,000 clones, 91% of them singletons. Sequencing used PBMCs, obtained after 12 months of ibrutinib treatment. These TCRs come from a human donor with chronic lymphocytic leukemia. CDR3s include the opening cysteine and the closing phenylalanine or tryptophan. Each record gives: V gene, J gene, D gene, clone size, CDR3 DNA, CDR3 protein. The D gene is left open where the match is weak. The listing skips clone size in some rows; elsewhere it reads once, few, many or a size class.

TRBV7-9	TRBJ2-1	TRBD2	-	TGTGCCAGCAGGCCCGCTAGCGGGAGTGGGTCCTACAATGAGCAGTTCTTC	CASRPASGSGSYNEQFF
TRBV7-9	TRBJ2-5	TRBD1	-	TGTGCCAGCAGCTTATCAGGACAGGCTAAGCTTCAAGAGACCCAGTACTTC	CASSLSGQAKLQETQYF
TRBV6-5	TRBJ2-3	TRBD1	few	TGTGCCAGCAGTTTAACCGGGACAGGGGTCGCAGATACGCAGTATTTT	CASSLTGTGVADTQYF
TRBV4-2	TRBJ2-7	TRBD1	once	TGTGCCAGCAGCCAAGAGGGGGACAGGACCTACGAGCAGTACTTC	CASSQEGDRTYEQYF
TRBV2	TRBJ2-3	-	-	TGTGCCATCCCCTGGGTGGGGTCGGGCACAGATACGCAGTATTTT	CAIPWVGSGTDTQYF
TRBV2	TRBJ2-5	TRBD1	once	TGTGCCTACAGGGGGCGTTTGGAGACCCAGTACTTC	CAYRGRLETQYF
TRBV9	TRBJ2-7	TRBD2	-	TGTGCCAGCAGCGTAGGAACTAGCGGAAATTACGAGCAGTACTTC	CASSVGTSGNYEQYF
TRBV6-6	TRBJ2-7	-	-	TGTGCCAGCAGTTTCGGAAGGGGCCCCTACGAGCAGTACTTC	CASSFGRGPYEQYF
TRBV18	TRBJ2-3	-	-	TGTGCCAGCTCACGAGAGGACACAGATACGCAGTATTTT	CASSREDTDTQYF
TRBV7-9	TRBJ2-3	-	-	TGTGCCAGCAGCTTGACAGGATCCACAGATACGCAGTATTTT	CASSLTGSTDTQYF
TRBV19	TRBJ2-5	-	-	TGTGCCAGTAGTATAAGCCCCACGGAGACCCAGTACTTC	CASSISPTETQYF
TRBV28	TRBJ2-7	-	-	TGTGCCAGCGGCCGGGACTCCCCAAGGGAGCAGTACTTC	CASGRDSPREQYF
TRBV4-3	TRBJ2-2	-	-	TGCGCCAGCAGCCAAGGGCGGGCGGGGGAGCTGTTTTTT	CASSQGRAGELFF
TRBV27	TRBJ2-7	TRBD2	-	TGTGCCAGCAGGCCTAGCGGTACTGGGGAGCAGTACTTC	CASRPSGTGEQYF
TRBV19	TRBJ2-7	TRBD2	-	TGTGCCAGTAGTGACCTAGCGGGAGGTTCCTACGAGCAGTACTTC	CASSDLAGGSYEQYF
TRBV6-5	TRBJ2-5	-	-	TGTGCCAGCAGTTACTTGACTAGTGACGAGACCCAGTACTTC	CASSYLTSDETQYF
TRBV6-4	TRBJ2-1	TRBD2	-	TGTGCCAGCAGTATGGGACTAGCGGGAGCGGCTGAGCAGTTCTTC	CASSMGLAGAAEQFF
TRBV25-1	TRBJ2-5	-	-	TGTGCCAGCGGGTTTTCCCAAGAGACCCAGTACTTC	CASGFSQETQYF
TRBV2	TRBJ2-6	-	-	TGTGCCAGTAGACTACAGGGATCTGGGGCCAACGTCCTGACTTTC	CASRLQGSGANVLTF
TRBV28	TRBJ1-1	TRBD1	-	TGTGCTACCATCCCAGCCGGGACAGGGGGTGATGAAGCTTTCTTT	CATIPAGTGGDEAFF
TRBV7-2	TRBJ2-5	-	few	TGTGCCAGCAGCCGTAGCGGTCAAGGAGGGGTGGAGACCCAGTACTTC	CASSRSGQGGVETQYF
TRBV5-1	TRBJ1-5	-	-	TGCGCCAGCAGCTTGGGGACAGTCAATCAGCCCCAGCATTTT	CASSLGTVNQPQHF
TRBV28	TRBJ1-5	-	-	TGTGCCAGCAATGAACAGGGCTGGCTGGGCAATCAGCCCCAGCATTTT	CASNEQGWLGNQPQHF
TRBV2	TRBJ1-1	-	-	TGTGCCAGCAGTGAGTCGGAAAACACTGAAGCTTTCTTT	CASSESENTEAFF
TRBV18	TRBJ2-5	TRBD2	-	TGTGCCAGCTCATCACTAGCGGGAGTCGGGGAGACCCAGTACTTC	CASSSLAGVGETQYF
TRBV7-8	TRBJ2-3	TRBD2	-	TGTGCCAGCAGCTTCTTCGGGAGCGGGAGTTTATTGTACTTGGGCACAGATACGCAGTATTTT	CASSFFGSGSLLYLGTDTQYF
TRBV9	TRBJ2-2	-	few	TGTGCCAGCAGCGTAGGGGTAAGCGGGGAGCTGTTTTTT	CASSVGVSGELFF
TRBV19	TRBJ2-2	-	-	TGTGCCAGCTCCCCGCGTCCCACCGGGGAGCTGTTTTTT	CASSPRPTGELFF
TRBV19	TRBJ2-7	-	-	TGTGCCAGTGCAAATGACTGGGGCCTAGGGACGGTCGAGCAGTACTTC	CASANDWGLGTVEQYF
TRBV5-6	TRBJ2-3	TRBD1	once	TGTGCCAGCAGCTCCCGGACAGGGCCCGCGGATACGCAGTATTTT	CASSSRTGPADTQYF
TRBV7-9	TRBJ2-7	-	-	TGTGCCAGCACCCCCCCCGGTGCGGGGCCCTACGAGCAGTACTTC	CASTPPGAGPYEQYF
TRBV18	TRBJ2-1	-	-	TGTGCCAGCTCACCCCGGGCCGACAATGAGCAGTTCTTC	CASSPRADNEQFF
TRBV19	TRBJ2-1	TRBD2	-	TGTGCCAGTAGGATTAGCGGGATTAACAATGAGCAGTTCTTC	CASRISGINNEQFF
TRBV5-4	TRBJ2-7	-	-	TGTGCCAGCAGCTTGGAGTGGGGGGCCTACGAGCAGTACTTC	CASSLEWGAYEQYF
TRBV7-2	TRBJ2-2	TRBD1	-	TGTGCCAGCACCAGGGGGACCCCCTTGATGGGGGAGCTGTTTTTT	CASTRGTPLMGELFF
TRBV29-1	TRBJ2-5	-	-	TGCAGCACAGATAAAGCGGGCCAAGAGACCCAGTACTTC	CSTDKAGQETQYF
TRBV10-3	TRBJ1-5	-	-	TGTGCCATCAGAGAAGGGGTGGATCAGCCCCAGCATTTT	CAIREGVDQPQHF
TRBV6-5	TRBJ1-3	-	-	TGTGCCAGCAGTTTTCAGTGGACAGAGCCTGGAAACACCATATATTTT	CASSFQWTEPGNTIYF
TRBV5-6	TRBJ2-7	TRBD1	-	TGTGCCAGCAGCTTGGGTAGGGGGCTCTACGAGCAGTACTTC	CASSLGRGLYEQYF
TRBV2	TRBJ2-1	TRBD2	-	TGTGCCAGCACTCGGAGACTAGCGGGGTACAATGAGCAGTTCTTC	CASTRRLAGYNEQFF
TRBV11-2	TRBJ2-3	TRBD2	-	TGTGCCAGCAGCCCCCGGGGGGGAGGGCCCGGCACAGATACGCAGTATTTT	CASSPRGGGPGTDTQYF
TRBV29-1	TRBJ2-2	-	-	TGCAGCGTCTTGGGGTCGGGGGCTCCTGGTTTGGACACCGGGGAGCTGTTTTTT	CSVLGSGAPGLDTGELFF
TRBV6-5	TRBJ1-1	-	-	TGTGCCAGCAGTATAGACACAGCGAACACTGAAGCTTTCTTT	CASSIDTANTEAFF
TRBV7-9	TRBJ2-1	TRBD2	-	TGTGCCAGCAGCTTGAGACTAGCGGACAATGAGCAGTTCTTC	CASSLRLADNEQFF
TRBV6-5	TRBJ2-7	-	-	TGTGCCAGCAGGGACCCCAGTACCCACGAGCAGTACTTC	CASRDPSTHEQYF
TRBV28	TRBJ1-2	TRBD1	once	TGTGCCAGCAGTTTCACGACAGGGGGGCACGGAGGGATCGGCTACACCTTC	CASSFTTGGHGGIGYTF
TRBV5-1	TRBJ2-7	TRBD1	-	TGCGCCAGCAGCTTGACCGGGACAGGTGTCTACGAGCAGTACTTC	CASSLTGTGVYEQYF
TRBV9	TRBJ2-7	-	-	TGTGCCAGCAGCCCAGGGGGGTCAACCTACGAGCAGTACTTC	CASSPGGSTYEQYF
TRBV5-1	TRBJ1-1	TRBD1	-	TGCGCCAGCAGCTTCAGGGGGGGGATGGTCACTGAAGCTTTCTTT	CASSFRGGMVTEAFF
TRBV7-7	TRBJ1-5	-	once	TGTGCTCCTAGGCAGGGACAATATAGCAATCAGCCCCAGCATTTT	CAPRQGQYSNQPQHF
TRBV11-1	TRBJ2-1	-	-	TGTGCCAGCAGGACCCTAAATAATGGAGGTGGTGAGCAGTTCTTC	CASRTLNNGGGEQFF
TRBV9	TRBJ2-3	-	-	TGTGCCAGCAGCGTAGGAAAGGGAGGATTCCCAGATACGCAGTATTTT	CASSVGKGGFPDTQYF
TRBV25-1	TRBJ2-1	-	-	TGTGCCAGCAGTGCCGTGGGTCGGGGGTTCTTC	CASSAVGRGFF
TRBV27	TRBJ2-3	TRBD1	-	TGTGCCAGCAATCCTACAGGGGGAGGCGGCACAGATACGCAGTATTTT	CASNPTGGGGTDTQYF
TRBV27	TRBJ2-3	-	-	TGTGCCAGCAGTTTACTCAGGGGCTTAGCAGATACGCAGTATTTT	CASSLLRGLADTQYF